A selection of T cell receptor beta chains follows, all from one sample in a study of a mutant IDH1 vaccine in newly diagnosed glioma. Clones were sequenced by immunoSEQ multiplex PCR, and TCRdb holds only the in-frame ones, with some missing. The table shows over 75,000 clones, with around three quarters occurring only once. Sequenced material: PBMCs, taken from a glioma patient treated with radiotherapy, temozolomide or both. The receptors derive from a man aged 40-49 years with glioma. Each CDR3 is given with its conserved first and last residue. Fields, in order: clone size, V gene, D gene, J gene, CDR3 protein, CDR3 DNA. A D gene is named only where the DNA matches it firmly. Clone size is not always given. Where it is, it says once, few, many or a class for expanded clones.

size: .
V: TRBV28
D: .
J: TRBJ2-7
CDR3: CASSSTGTYEQYF
DNA: TGTGCCAGCAGTTCCACAGGGACCTACGAGCAGTACTTC

size: .
V: TRBV15
D: TRBD2
J: TRBJ2-2
CDR3: CATSKTKSGRAGGELFF
DNA: TGTGCCACCAGCAAAACGAAAAGCGGGAGGGCCGGCGGGGAGCTGTTTTTT

size: once
V: TRBV2
D: .
J: TRBJ2-7
CDR3: CASSFRDYEQYF
DNA: TGTGCCAGCAGCTTCAGGGACTACGAGCAGTACTTC

size: few
V: TRBV5-6
D: .
J: TRBJ2-2
CDR3: CASSIQAGTGELFF
DNA: TGTGCCAGCAGCATTCAGGCGGGGACCGGGGAGCTGTTTTTT

size: .
V: TRBV7-2
D: .
J: TRBJ1-2
CDR3: CASSLGHGQVDYTF
DNA: TGTGCCAGCAGCTTAGGTCACGGGCAGGTTGACTACACCTTC

size: .
V: TRBV5-1
D: .
J: TRBJ1-6
CDR3: CASSLGRAGDSPLHF
DNA: TGCGCCAGCAGCTTGGGACGGGCTGGGGATTCACCCCTCCACTTT

size: .
V: TRBV18
D: .
J: TRBJ1-1
CDR3: CASSGTARGSEAFF
DNA: TGTGCCAGCTCCGGAACCGCTCGGGGGTCTGAAGCTTTCTTT

size: .
V: TRBV9
D: TRBD2
J: TRBJ2-4
CDR3: CASSVSGGLAKNIQYF
DNA: TGTGCCAGCAGCGTCAGCGGGGGGTTAGCCAAAAACATTCAGTACTTC

size: .
V: TRBV9
D: .
J: TRBJ2-3
CDR3: CASSVGSGLSTDTQYF
DNA: TGTGCCAGCAGCGTAGGAAGCGGACTGAGCACAGATACGCAGTATTTT

size: .
V: TRBV13
D: TRBD1
J: TRBJ1-3
CDR3: CASSFGQGVGNTIYF
DNA: TGTGCCAGCAGCTTCGGACAGGGAGTCGGAAACACCATATATTTT

size: .
V: TRBV27
D: TRBD2
J: TRBJ2-1
CDR3: CASKREAEGPYNEQFF
DNA: TGTGCCAGCAAGCGGGAAGCCGAAGGTCCCTACAATGAGCAGTTCTTC

size: .
V: TRBV4-3
D: .
J: TRBJ2-1
CDR3: CASRNGHSSYNEQFF
DNA: TGCGCCAGCAGGAACGGCCACAGCTCCTACAATGAGCAGTTCTTC

size: .
V: TRBV7-2
D: TRBD1
J: TRBJ2-7
CDR3: CASSLARTGAYEQYF
DNA: TGTGCCAGCAGCTTAGCGCGGACAGGGGCATACGAGCAGTACTTC

size: once
V: TRBV28
D: .
J: TRBJ2-7
CDR3: CASSGFEQYF
DNA: TGTGCCAGCTCTGGTTTCGAGCAGTACTTC

size: .
V: TRBV19
D: .
J: TRBJ1-4
CDR3: CASSMRSTVREKLFF
DNA: TGTGCCAGTAGTATGCGGTCTACCGTACGAGAAAAACTGTTTTTT

size: .
V: TRBV13
D: .
J: TRBJ2-7
CDR3: CASRLAPDPTYEQYF
DNA: TGTGCCAGCAGACTAGCCCCCGACCCCACCTACGAGCAGTACTTC

size: .
V: TRBV30
D: .
J: TRBJ2-3
CDR3: CAWSTGDTQYF
DNA: TGTGCCTGGAGTACAGGGGATACGCAGTATTTT

size: .
V: TRBV15
D: .
J: TRBJ2-7
CDR3: CATSREGYEQYF
DNA: TGTGCCACCAGCAGAGAAGGCTACGAGCAGTACTTC

size: .
V: TRBV27
D: .
J: TRBJ2-7
CDR3: CASSLRGQGEQYF
DNA: TGTGCCAGCAGTTTAAGAGGGCAGGGCGAGCAGTACTTC

size: .
V: TRBV13
D: TRBD2
J: TRBJ2-7
CDR3: CASSLTSGSNYEQYF
DNA: TGTGCCAGCAGCCTGACTAGCGGGAGTAACTACGAGCAGTACTTC

size: .
V: TRBV7-6
D: TRBD2
J: TRBJ2-1
CDR3: CASSQLVAGGINEQFF
DNA: TGTGCCAGCAGCCAGCTAGTAGCGGGGGGGATCAATGAGCAGTTCTTC

size: .
V: TRBV4-3
D: .
J: TRBJ1-1
CDR3: CASSRAWDTRTEAFF
DNA: TGCGCCAGCAGCCGAGCCTGGGACACGCGGACTGAAGCTTTCTTT

size: .
V: TRBV25-1
D: TRBD1
J: TRBJ2-3
CDR3: CASSDPGGTDTQYF
DNA: TGTGCCAGCAGTGACCCAGGGGGCACGGATACGCAGTATTTT

size: .
V: TRBV29-1
D: .
J: TRBJ2-5
CDR3: CSVGPQETQYF
DNA: TGCAGCGTTGGACCTCAAGAGACCCAGTACTTC

size: .
V: TRBV18
D: .
J: TRBJ2-1
CDR3: CASSSSSNNEQFF
DNA: TGTGCCAGCTCATCGTCTAGCAACAATGAGCAGTTCTTC

size: .
V: TRBV6-5
D: TRBD1
J: TRBJ1-6
CDR3: CASSYGQASTTLHF
DNA: TGTGCCAGCAGTTATGGACAGGCGAGCACAACCCTCCACTTT

size: once
V: TRBV2
D: .
J: TRBJ1-2
CDR3: CASSDPGRYGYTF
DNA: TGTGCCAGCAGTGATCCCGGGCGCTATGGCTACACCTTC

size: few
V: TRBV4-2
D: .
J: TRBJ1-4
CDR3: CASSQAGHPTNEKLFF
DNA: TGTGCCAGCAGCCAAGCAGGACATCCAACTAATGAAAAACTGTTTTTT

size: .
V: TRBV9
D: TRBD1
J: TRBJ1-2
CDR3: CASSVVGQSYGYTF
DNA: TGTGCCAGCAGCGTAGTGGGACAGTCGTATGGCTACACCTTC

size: .
V: TRBV9
D: .
J: TRBJ1-4
CDR3: CASSVGSSEKLFF
DNA: TGTGCCAGCAGCGTAGGGTCCAGTGAAAAACTGTTTTTT

size: few
V: TRBV19
D: .
J: TRBJ2-1
CDR3: CASTLAKTGYNEQFF
DNA: TGTGCCAGTACCCTCGCCAAAACAGGTTACAATGAGCAGTTCTTC

size: few
V: TRBV7-2
D: .
J: TRBJ1-5
CDR3: CASSLTTVSNQPQHF
DNA: TGTGCCAGCAGCCTCACCACCGTTAGCAATCAGCCCCAGCATTTT

size: .
V: TRBV2
D: TRBD1
J: TRBJ2-4
CDR3: CASRDGTVKNIQYF
DNA: TGTGCCAGCAGGGACGGGACAGTCAAAAACATTCAGTACTTC

size: once
V: TRBV5-1
D: .
J: TRBJ2-3
CDR3: CASSLKFGTDTQYF
DNA: TGCGCCAGCAGCTTGAAGTTTGGCACAGATACGCAGTATTTT

size: .
V: TRBV27
D: TRBD1
J: TRBJ1-3
CDR3: CASSSTGGSGNTIYF
DNA: TGTGCCAGCAGTTCTACAGGGGGCTCTGGAAACACCATATATTTT

size: .
V: TRBV13
D: TRBD1
J: TRBJ2-7
CDR3: CASSSRTGDYEQYF
DNA: TGTGCCAGCAGCTCTCGGACAGGGGACTACGAGCAGTACTTC

size: few
V: TRBV9
D: TRBD1
J: TRBJ2-1
CDR3: CASSVRTGKVNEQFF
DNA: TGTGCCAGCAGCGTGAGGACAGGGAAGGTCAATGAGCAGTTCTTC

size: .
V: TRBV28
D: .
J: TRBJ2-2
CDR3: CASSLGGTGELFF
DNA: TGTGCCAGCAGTTTGGGGGGCACCGGGGAGCTGTTTTTT

size: .
V: TRBV5-4
D: .
J: TRBJ1-1
CDR3: CASSPQPGTNTEAFF
DNA: TGTGCCAGCAGCCCGCAGCCAGGTACTAACACTGAAGCTTTCTTT

size: once
V: TRBV19
D: .
J: TRBJ2-1
CDR3: CASSFRSGEQFF
DNA: TGTGCCAGTAGTTTCCGGAGCGGTGAGCAGTTCTTC